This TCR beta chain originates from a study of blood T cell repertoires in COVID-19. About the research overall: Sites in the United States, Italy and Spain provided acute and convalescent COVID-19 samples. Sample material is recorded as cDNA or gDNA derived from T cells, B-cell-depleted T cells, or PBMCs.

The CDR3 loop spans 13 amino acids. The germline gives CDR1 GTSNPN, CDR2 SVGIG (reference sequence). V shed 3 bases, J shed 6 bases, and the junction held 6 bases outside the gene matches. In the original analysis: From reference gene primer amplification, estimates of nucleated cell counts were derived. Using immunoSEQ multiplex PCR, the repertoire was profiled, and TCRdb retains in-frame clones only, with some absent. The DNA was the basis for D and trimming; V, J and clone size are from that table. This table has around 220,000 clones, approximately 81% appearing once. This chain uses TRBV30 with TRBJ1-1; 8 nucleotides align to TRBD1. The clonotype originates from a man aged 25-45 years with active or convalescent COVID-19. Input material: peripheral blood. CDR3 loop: CAWRAGGLAEAFF. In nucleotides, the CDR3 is TGTGCCTGGAGGGCAGGGGGCCTGGCTGAAGCTTTCTTT.